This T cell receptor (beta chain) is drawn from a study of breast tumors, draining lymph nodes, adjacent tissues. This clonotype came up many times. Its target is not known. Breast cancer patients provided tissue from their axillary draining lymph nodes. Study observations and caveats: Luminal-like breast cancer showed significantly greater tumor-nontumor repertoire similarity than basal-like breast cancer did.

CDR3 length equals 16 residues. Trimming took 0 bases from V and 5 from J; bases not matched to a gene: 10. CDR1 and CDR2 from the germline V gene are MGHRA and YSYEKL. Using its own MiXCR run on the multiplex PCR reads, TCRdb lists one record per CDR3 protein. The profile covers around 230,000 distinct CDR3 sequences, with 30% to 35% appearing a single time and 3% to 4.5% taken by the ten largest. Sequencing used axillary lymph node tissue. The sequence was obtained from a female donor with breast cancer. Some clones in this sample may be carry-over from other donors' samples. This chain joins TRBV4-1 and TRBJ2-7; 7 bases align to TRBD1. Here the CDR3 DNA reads TGCGCCAGCAGCCAAGATTCGGGGACAGTCGGCAACGAGCAGTACTTC. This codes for CASSQDSGTVGNEQYF.